These 24 T cell receptor beta chains were all obtained from the same sample, sequenced in a study of T cell responses to AZD1222 COVID-19 vaccine. The method was immunoSEQ multiplex PCR; TCRdb's version includes in-frame clones alone and lacks a portion of them. Among some 140,000 clones listed, approximately 92% were seen once. Sequencing used peripheral blood, obtained 28 days after the second AZD1222 dose. The receptors were gathered from an adult who received the AZD1222 COVID-19 vaccine.

V and J are TRBV19 and TRBJ1-4; 7 positions match TRBD1. Germline V gene data show CDR1 as LNHDA and CDR2 as SQIVND (reference sequence). The CDR3 runs to 14 residues. V lost 5 bases, J lost 0 bases, and 0 bases stayed unmatched. CDR3 sequence (DNA): TGTGCCAGTAGTGGACAGGCAACTAATGAAAAACTGTTTTTT. It is translated as CASSGQATNEKLFF.

The rearrangement uses TRBV15 and TRBJ1-1, with D possibly being TRBD1 (5 bases). Trimming shortened V by 1 base and J by 0 bases, and 9 bases separated the two germline ends. The CDR3 runs 15 residues. From germline, CDR1 is LNHNV and CDR2 YYDKDF (reference sequence). The CDR3 DNA follows: TGTGCCACCAGCAGAGTCCACAGGATGAACACTGAAGCTTTCTTT. Its translation is CATSRVHRMNTEAFF.

The CDR3 coding sequence is TGTGCCAGCAGAGCGCAAGACCGCCGAAATTCACCCCTCCACTTT. Residues: CASRAQDRRNSPLHF. This chain joins TRBV2 and TRBJ1-6; D gene uncertain. The V and J ends lost 6 bases and 7 bases respectively, with 16 bases between them. The CDR3 sequence is 15 residues long. In germline, CDR1 is SNHLY, CDR2 FYNNEI.

The J gene is TRBJ1-3, the V gene TRBV5-1; TRBD1 is a possible D gene (6 bases). The length of the CDR3 is 14 residues. Germline assignment: CDR1 SGHRS and CDR2 YFSETQ. V lost 1 base and J lost 4, with 9 bases in between. CDR3 in amino acids: CASSLTGTGNTIYF. As DNA, the CDR3 is TGCGCCAGCAGCTTGACAGGGACCGGAAACACCATATATTTT.

The J gene is TRBJ2-2, the V gene TRBV3-1 (or the pseudogene TRBV3-2); the match to TRBD2 covers 15 bases. V lost 10 bases to trimming and J lost 6 bases; unmatched junction nucleotides: 3. Germline values: CDR1 LGHDT, CDR2 YNNKEL (reference sequence). CDR3 size: 14 residues. The CDR3 region is CATRTSGGAGELFF. For the CDR3, the DNA is TGTGCCACCAGGACTAGCGGGGGGGCCGGGGAGCTGTTTTTT.

This clone was found once. The V and J genes are TRBV2 and TRBJ1-1; TRBD1 is a possible D gene (5 bases). There are 14 residues in the CDR3. The V gene lost 4 bases and the J gene lost 2 bases, with 11 bases spanning the gap. Germline V gene data show CDR1 as SNHLY and CDR2 as FYNNEI. CDR3 DNA: TGTGCCAGCAGTGTAGGGGCAGTAAACACTGAAGCTTTCTTT. Amino acids: CASSVGAVNTEAFF.

The chain recombines TRBV9 with TRBJ1-2, with D unresolved. This CDR3 is 15 amino acids long. Germline CDR1 reads SGDLS; CDR2 reads YYNGEE. Trimming shortened V by 0 bases and J by 0 bases, and 9 bases separated the two germline ends. CDR3 amino acids: CASSVEATPNYGYTF. CDR3 coding DNA: TGTGCCAGCAGCGTAGAGGCCACCCCTAACTATGGCTACACCTTC.

The J gene is TRBJ1-6, the V gene TRBV4-2; 9 bases align to TRBD1. The CDR3 runs to 18 residues. J lost 1 base, V lost 1 base, and 5 bases had no gene match. Germline CDR1 LGHNA, CDR2 YNFKEQ. The CDR3 DNA follows: TGTGCCAGCAGCCAAGGGGCACAGGGGGCGTCCTATAATTCACCCCTCCACTTT. This gives the protein CASSQGAQGASYNSPLHF.

The V call is TRBV2, the J call TRBJ2-5, with a tentative D call TRBD2 (5 bases). The V and J ends lost 0 bases and 4 bases respectively, with 18 bases between them. CDR3 length: 17 residues. Germline CDR1 and CDR2: SNHLY and FYNNEI. Here the CDR3 reads CASSEALDGPLVETQYF. CDR3 nucleotide sequence: TGTGCCAGCAGTGAAGCCCTAGACGGGCCACTAGTAGAGACCCAGTACTTC.

The chain joins TRBV7-9 to TRBJ1-2, with D maybe TRBD1 (6 bases). The CDR3 extends over 15 amino acids. Germline loops: CDR1 SEHNR, CDR2 FQNEAQ (reference sequence). The V end lost 0 bases, the J end lost 2 bases, and 10 bases lay between the germline ends. The DNA for the CDR3 is TGTGCCAGCAGCTTAGCTACGACAGGCAACTATGGCTACACCTTC. Translation gives CASSLATTGNYGYTF.

The chain couples TRBV2 to TRBJ1-5; D ambiguous. This CDR3 has 12 residues. Looked up from germline, CDR1 is SNHLY and CDR2 is FYNNEI. Trimming left V 6 bases short and J 6 bases short, with 9 bases between. The CDR3 sequence: CASRDGSQPQHF. CDR3 DNA sequence: TGTGCCAGCAGGGATGGGAGTCAGCCCCAGCATTTT.

The V and J genes are TRBV19 and TRBJ1-4; unclear D gene. The CDR3 has 15 residues. Germline V lookup: CDR1 LNHDA, CDR2 SQIVND (reference sequence). Trimming took off 3 bases at V and 5 bases at J, with 13 bases between the two ends. The DNA of the CDR3 is TGTGCCAGTAGTATGGGCTTTGGCCAAAATGAAAAACTGTTTTTT. Its protein product is CASSMGFGQNEKLFF.

The chain joins TRBV20-1 to TRBJ2-5; 7 bases line up with TRBD2. This CDR3 has 14 residues. The germline V gene encodes CDR1 DFQATT and CDR2 SNEGSKA (reference sequence). The J segment lost 5 bases and the V segment lost 3 bases, leaving 9 bases of the junction unmatched. The CDR3 nucleotides are TGCAGTGCTAGTTGGCAGGGAGGGGAGGAGACCCAGTACTTC. Protein product: CSASWQGGEETQYF.

V and J are TRBV6-5 and TRBJ1-2; D remains ambiguous. Germline-derived CDR1 and CDR2 are MNHEY and SVGAGI. Trimming pared 0 bases from V and 7 bases from J, leaving 15 bases between. This CDR3 contains 15 residues. In DNA, the CDR3 is TGTGCCAGCAGTTACTCCGAGTCGGGCTTTGGTGGCTACACCTTC. Translating it yields CASSYSESGFGGYTF.

The CDR3 sequence is CASSLDRTPYGYTF. Here the CDR3 DNA reads TGTGCCAGCAGCTTGGACAGGACTCCCTATGGCTACACCTTC. This chain joins TRBV5-5 and TRBJ1-2; possibly TRBD1 for D (5 bases). This CDR3 has 14 residues. The germline gives CDR1 SGHKS, CDR2 YYEKEE (reference sequence). V was pared by 0 bases and J by 4 bases, with 10 bases between.

This clone was seen a single time. This chain connects TRBV27 to TRBJ1-1; TRBD1 might be the D (6 bases). Germline V gene data show CDR1 as MNHEY and CDR2 as SMNVEV (reference sequence). Trimming left V 5 bases short and J 9 bases short, with 16 bases between. The CDR3 has 13 amino acids. The CDR3 DNA reads as TGTGCCAGCAGTCCCCTTGTGGGGGCGAAAGCTTTCTTT. Protein: CASSPLVGAKAFF.

The chain couples TRBV5-4 to TRBJ2-2; D ambiguous. Germline CDR1 SGHNT, CDR2 YYREEE (reference sequence). Trimming shortened V by 2 bases and J by 7 bases, and 9 bases separated the two germline ends. There are 13 residues in the CDR3. CDR3 sequence reads: CASSFDLGGELFF. For the CDR3, the DNA is TGTGCCAGCAGCTTTGACCTGGGCGGGGAGCTGTTTTTT.

The rearrangement links TRBV19 to TRBJ2-7; the D is unclear. V lost 6 bases and J 5 bases, leaving 8 bases between the germline ends. Per germline, CDR1 LNHDA and CDR2 SQIVND (reference sequence). There are 11 residues in the CDR3. The CDR3 sequence: CASSELNEQYF. The CDR3 bases are TGTGCCAGTAGCGAGTTAAACGAGCAGTACTTC.

The rearrangement links TRBV9 to TRBJ1-4; TRBD1 matches at 10 bases. Germline V gene lookup returns CDR1 SGDLS and CDR2 YYNGEE. Trimming took 0 bases from V and 8 from J; bases not matched to a gene: 1. This CDR3 spans 14 amino acids. The CDR3 coding sequence is TGTGCCAGCAGCGTAGGGGACAGGGGCGAAAAACTGTTTTTT. This gives the protein CASSVGDRGEKLFF.

The rearrangement uses TRBV3-1 (or the pseudogene TRBV3-2) and TRBJ2-3; possibly TRBD2 for D (6 bases). V lost 0 bases and J lost 1, with 11 bases in between. The CDR3 is made up of 16 amino acids. The germline V gene has CDR1 LGHDT and CDR2 YNNKEL (reference sequence). The CDR3 coding sequence is TGTGCCAGCAGCCAAGAGGGGGGACCCGGCACAGATACGCAGTATTTT. Protein product: CASSQEGGPGTDTQYF.

This chain links TRBV29-1 with TRBJ2-7, with a weak D call TRBD1 (5 bases). CDR1 is SQVTM, CDR2 ANQGSEA, per germline. This CDR3 region has 15 residues. V lost 5 bases and J 2 bases, leaving 19 bases between the germline ends. The CDR3 region has the DNA TGCAGCGTTTCTGGGCCCGCAGGGATCACCTACGAGCAGTACTTC. This gives the protein CSVSGPAGITYEQYF.

Comments on this clone: Mismatch with germline at one junction end may stem from a read error. The J gene is TRBJ1-4, the V gene TRBV13, with D tentatively TRBD1 (6 bases). CDR3 length equals 12 residues. CDR1 and CDR2 (germline): PRHDT, FYEKMQ (reference sequence). CDR3 DNA: TGCGAACAGGGCTCAACTAATGAAAAACTGTTTTTT. It translates to CEQGSTNEKLFF.

The rearrangement links TRBV9 to TRBJ2-3, with D possibly being TRBD1 or TRBD2 (5 bases each). The CDR3 loop spans 16 amino acids. With 3 bases removed from V and 0 bases from J, the gap between germline ends came to 14 bases. Germline V gene sequence: CDR1 SGDLS, CDR2 YYNGEE. The DNA of the CDR3 is TGTGCCAGCAGCGAAGGACGGGGCGATAGCACAGATACGCAGTATTTT. Translating it yields CASSEGRGDSTDTQYF.

The rearrangement uses TRBV5-1 and TRBJ2-7, with D unresolved. Trimming shortened V by 3 bases and J by 5 bases, and 12 bases separated the two germline ends. The CDR3 length is 13 residues. Germline V gene sequence: CDR1 SGHRS, CDR2 YFSETQ. The CDR3 is CASSSELDHEQYF. Written as DNA, the CDR3 is TGCGCCAGCAGCTCGGAGCTGGACCACGAGCAGTACTTC. Using reference TRBV5-1 and TRBJ2-7 for the parts outside the CDR3, the full variable domain is KAGVTQTPRYLIKTRGQQVTLSCSPISGHRSVSWYQQTPGQGLQFLFEYFSETQRNKGNFPGRFSGRQFSNSRSEMNVSTLELGDSALYLCASSSELDHEQYFGPGTRLTVT.